Listed here is a single T cell receptor (beta chain). The antigen remains unidentified. PCR involved 60 Vbeta and 13 Jbeta primers. The table came from immunoSEQ multiplex PCR; TCRdb's copy has only in-frame clones and leaves some out. The sample contains tens of thousands of clones, about 76% of which appear only once. The sample is drawn from a study of cytomegalovirus exposure and HLA in healthy donors. About the study: Early released data had about 85 million unique TCRs, all coming from HLA-typed donors.

Germline V gives CDR1 MNHNS, CDR2 SASEGT. Trimming pared 1 base from V and 7 bases from J, leaving 13 bases between. This CDR3 is built from 15 residues. Findings and caveats of the study: Common viral pathogens were later found to be apparently linked to several of the most significant clusters.

V is TRBV6-1 and J is TRBJ1-4; D call uncertain. The specimen sequenced was PBMCs. The source of this sequence is a woman between 40 and 50 years old in good health and CMV-seropositive. The CDR3 DNA follows: TGTGCCAGCAGTGAAGGGAGGGTATCGGGTGAAAAACTGTTTTTT. Translating it yields CASSEGRVSGEKLFF.